This is a list of T cell receptor beta chains from one sample in a study of shared clonotypes between healthy human individuals. The repertoire was sequenced with immunoSEQ multiplex PCR; TCRdb's copy has only in-frame clones and lacks some. The table includes some 2,000,000 clones, 85% to 95% detected once. Source material: naive CD4+ T cells sorted from blood. These receptors were obtained from a man aged 18 to 35 in good health. CDR3s include the opening cysteine and the closing phenylalanine or tryptophan. D genes are given only for firm matches. Size is stated for part of the rows, as once, few or many counts, or as a class when the clone is expanded.

v_call,clone_size,j_call,d_call,cdr3_aa,cdr3_nt
TRBV7-2,-,TRBJ2-5,-,CASSPVVVAAQETQYF,TGTGCCAGCAGCCCGGTCGTGGTAGCGGCCCAAGAGACCCAGTACTTC
TRBV18,-,TRBJ1-1,-,CASSSIRDFGAFF,TGTGCCAGCTCATCGATCAGGGATTTCGGAGCTTTCTTT
TRBV5-1,once,TRBJ1-4,-,CASSGTGEKLFF,TGCGCCAGCAGCGGGACGGGGGAAAAACTGTTTTTT
TRBV7-9,once,TRBJ1-2,-,CASSVGVGYGYTF,TGTGCCAGCAGCGTCGGGGTAGGCTATGGCTACACCTTC
TRBV6-1,-,TRBJ2-2,TRBD2,CASSEFFVGGLNTGELFF,TGTGCCAGCAGTGAATTCTTCGTGGGAGGGTTGAACACCGGGGAGCTGTTTTTT
TRBV9,-,TRBJ1-4,TRBD1,CASRGQGSEKLFF,TGTGCCAGCAGGGGACAGGGATCTGAAAAACTGTTTTTT
TRBV4-1,-,TRBJ2-7,TRBD1,CASSPDTGTAVFYEQYF,TGCGCCAGCAGCCCAGACACCGGGACAGCGGTTTTCTACGAGCAGTACTTC
TRBV7-9,once,TRBJ1-1,-,CASSVIGGTEAFF,TGTGCCAGCAGTGTCATTGGGGGCACTGAAGCTTTCTTT
TRBV5-1,-,TRBJ2-7,-,CASSLGGPNPYEQYF,TGCGCCAGCAGCCTGGGAGGACCTAACCCCTACGAGCAGTACTTC
TRBV6-5,-,TRBJ2-1,-,CASSYLVGGGYNEQFF,TGTGCCAGCAGTTACCTAGTTGGGGGTGGCTACAATGAGCAGTTCTTC
TRBV5-1,-,TRBJ2-3,TRBD2,CASSFSGAGTDTQYF,TGCGCCAGCAGCTTTAGCGGGGCAGGCACAGATACGCAGTATTTT
TRBV5-4,-,TRBJ2-7,TRBD1,CASSRDRAYEQYF,TGTGCCAGCAGCCGGGACAGAGCCTACGAGCAGTACTTC
TRBV5-1,-,TRBJ2-3,-,CASRGNSGYTDTQYF,TGCGCCAGCAGAGGTAACTCGGGATACACAGATACGCAGTATTTT
TRBV14,-,TRBJ1-1,-,CASSRMRDTEAFF,TGTGCCAGCAGCCGAATGAGAGACACTGAAGCTTTCTTT
TRBV5-8,-,TRBJ2-2,TRBD2,CASSLRQGGTGELFF,TGTGCCAGCAGCTTGCGGCAGGGAGGGACCGGGGAGCTGTTTTTT
TRBV6-5,-,TRBJ1-4,-,CASSYSWRATNEKLFF,TGTGCCAGCAGTTACTCGTGGCGGGCAACTAATGAAAAACTGTTTTTT
TRBV7-9,-,TRBJ2-3,-,CASSSGSQTYTDTQYF,TGTGCCAGCAGCTCGGGGAGCCAAACTTACACAGATACGCAGTATTTT
TRBV5-6,-,TRBJ2-2,TRBD2,CASSSVFMLAGVTGELFF,TGTGCCAGCAGCTCCGTCTTTATGTTAGCGGGGGTCACCGGGGAGCTGTTTTTT
TRBV20-1,once,TRBJ2-1,-,CSARNNEQFF,TGCAGTGCACGTAACAATGAGCAGTTCTTC
TRBV5-4,-,TRBJ2-7,-,CASSRPTTNEQYF,TGTGCCAGCAGCCGCCCGACTACCAACGAGCAGTACTTC
TRBV27,-,TRBJ2-1,-,CASTKFFRDTYNEQFF,TGTGCCAGCACCAAGTTTTTCCGGGACACCTACAATGAGCAGTTCTTC
TRBV5-1,-,TRBJ2-1,TRBD2,CASSKPGGYNEQFF,TGCGCCAGCAGCAAACCGGGAGGGTACAATGAGCAGTTCTTC
TRBV6-1,-,TRBJ2-3,-,CASSHWERVTDTQYF,TGTGCCAGCAGCCACTGGGAGAGGGTCACAGATACGCAGTATTTT
TRBV6-5,-,TRBJ2-2,-,CASSYSSANTGELFF,TGTGCCAGCAGTTACTCGAGCGCGAACACCGGGGAGCTGTTTTTT
TRBV30,few,TRBJ1-4,-,CAWSGRVGEKLFF,TGTGCCTGGAGTGGCAGGGTGGGCGAAAAACTGTTTTTT
TRBV5-6,-,TRBJ1-5,-,CASSSGSNQPQHF,TGTGCCAGCAGCTCGGGAAGCAATCAGCCCCAGCATTTT
TRBV9,-,TRBJ2-3,-,CASSGRASTDTQYF,TGTGCCAGCAGCGGCAGGGCTAGCACAGATACGCAGTATTTT
TRBV7-2,-,TRBJ2-2,TRBD2,CASSPRLAGGTGELFF,TGTGCCAGCAGTCCTCGACTAGCGGGGGGCACCGGGGAGCTGTTTTTT
TRBV7-9,once,TRBJ2-1,-,CASSLAGLNEQFF,TGTGCCAGCAGCTTAGCCGGGCTCAATGAGCAGTTCTTC